Listed below are T cell receptor beta chains from one sample, sequenced in a study of T and B cells in COVID-19 patients. A single record per CDR3 protein comes from TCRdb applying MiXCR to the multiplex PCR reads. The profile shows tens of thousands of distinct CDR3 sequences, roughly 29% of them singletons. The sample comprised blood. These receptors were obtained from a human donor who had recovered from COVID-19. Each CDR3 is given with its conserved first and last residue. Fields, in order: clone size, J gene, V gene, D gene, CDR3 DNA, CDR3 protein. A D gene is named only where the DNA matches it firmly. Clone size, where shown, is once, few, many, or a class for clones that have expanded.

clone_size: .; j_call: TRBJ2-3; v_call: TRBV4-2; d_call: TRBD2; cdr3_nt: TGTGCCAGCAGGCTTAGCGGGAGTGAGGCCTCAGATACGCAGTATTTT; cdr3_aa: CASRLSGSEASDTQYF
clone_size: few; j_call: TRBJ2-1; v_call: TRBV6-1; d_call: .; cdr3_nt: TGTGCCAGCAGTGAGCAGCCCTCCTACAATGAGCAGTTCTTC; cdr3_aa: CASSEQPSYNEQFF
clone_size: .; j_call: TRBJ2-3; v_call: TRBV11-1; d_call: TRBD2; cdr3_nt: TGTGCCAGCAGCCCAGCGGGGGGAAGCACAGATACGCAGTATTTT; cdr3_aa: CASSPAGGSTDTQYF
clone_size: .; j_call: TRBJ1-4; v_call: TRBV18; d_call: .; cdr3_nt: TGTGCCAGCTCACCCTTACAGGGACCTAATGAAAAACTGTTTTTT; cdr3_aa: CASSPLQGPNEKLFF
clone_size: .; j_call: TRBJ2-3; v_call: TRBV12-3/TRBV12-4; d_call: .; cdr3_nt: TGTGCCAGCAGTTTGGGGCGGGGAAGCACAGATACGCAGTATTTT; cdr3_aa: CASSLGRGSTDTQYF
clone_size: once; j_call: TRBJ1-1; v_call: TRBV19; d_call: TRBD1; cdr3_nt: TGTGACAGTCAACCGGCTCAGGGGGCCCGGAACACTGAAGCTTTCTTT; cdr3_aa: CDSQPAQGARNTEAFF
clone_size: few; j_call: TRBJ1-3; v_call: TRBV6-6; d_call: .; cdr3_nt: TGTGCCAGCGCGACAGGTAGCTCTGGAAACACCATATATTTT; cdr3_aa: CASATGSSGNTIYF
clone_size: .; j_call: TRBJ1-2; v_call: TRBV19; d_call: .; cdr3_nt: TGTGCCAGTAGTATAGATCAAGGGTACCCTTATGGCTACACCTTC; cdr3_aa: CASSIDQGYPYGYTF
clone_size: medium-sized; j_call: TRBJ2-7; v_call: TRBV18; d_call: .; cdr3_nt: TGTGCCAGCTCACCACGGACGGACAGCCCTTTACAGCAGTACTTC; cdr3_aa: CASSPRTDSPLQQYF
clone_size: few; j_call: TRBJ2-7; v_call: TRBV12-3/TRBV12-4; d_call: TRBD1; cdr3_nt: TGTGCCAGCAGTTCTACGGTGGGACAGGGGGCCTACGAGCAGTACTTC; cdr3_aa: CASSSTVGQGAYEQYF
clone_size: .; j_call: TRBJ2-5; v_call: TRBV7-2; d_call: .; cdr3_nt: TGTGCCAGCAGCCCCCGTGGGGGCGGAGAGACCCAGTACTTC; cdr3_aa: CASSPRGGGETQYF
clone_size: .; j_call: TRBJ1-1; v_call: TRBV10-3; d_call: .; cdr3_nt: TGTGCCATGCATGGAGGGGGAAACACTGAAGCTTTCTTT; cdr3_aa: CAMHGGGNTEAFF
clone_size: .; j_call: TRBJ2-2; v_call: TRBV10-3; d_call: TRBD2; cdr3_nt: TGTGCCAGCGTCGGACTAGCGACTAACACCGGGGAGCTGTTTTTT; cdr3_aa: CASVGLATNTGELFF
clone_size: .; j_call: TRBJ1-2; v_call: TRBV7-4; d_call: .; cdr3_nt: TGTGCCAGCAGCCTCCGAGTTTCGGATGGCTACACCTTC; cdr3_aa: CASSLRVSDGYTF
clone_size: few; j_call: TRBJ2-2; v_call: TRBV18; d_call: .; cdr3_nt: TGTGCCAGCTCAGACCTAGGGATCTTGAACACCGGGGAGCTGTTTTTT; cdr3_aa: CASSDLGILNTGELFF
clone_size: few; j_call: TRBJ1-4; v_call: TRBV6-4; d_call: TRBD1; cdr3_nt: TGTGCCAGCAGTGACTTCGGGACAGTTAATGAAAAACTGTTTTTT; cdr3_aa: CASSDFGTVNEKLFF
clone_size: .; j_call: TRBJ1-1; v_call: TRBV5-4; d_call: .; cdr3_nt: TGTGCCAGCAGCTTGGACCTTGAGATCACTGAAGCTTTCTTT; cdr3_aa: CASSLDLEITEAFF
clone_size: few; j_call: TRBJ2-3; v_call: TRBV5-6; d_call: TRBD2; cdr3_nt: TGTGCCAGCACCCCGGATCCCCTAGCGGGGGGACATACGCAGTATTTT; cdr3_aa: CASTPDPLAGGHTQYF
clone_size: once; j_call: TRBJ1-1; v_call: TRBV5-1; d_call: .; cdr3_nt: TGCGCCAGCAGCTTGGAGGGCAGGGAGAACACTGAAGCTTTCTTT; cdr3_aa: CASSLEGRENTEAFF
clone_size: few; j_call: TRBJ1-2; v_call: TRBV27; d_call: .; cdr3_nt: TGTGCCAGCAGTTTCCGCGGACTGGAGAACTATGGCTACACCTTC; cdr3_aa: CASSFRGLENYGYTF
clone_size: .; j_call: TRBJ2-1; v_call: TRBV6-5; d_call: TRBD1; cdr3_nt: TGTGCCAGCAGTCAACAGGGGAACAATGAGCAGTTCTTC; cdr3_aa: CASSQQGNNEQFF
clone_size: .; j_call: TRBJ2-3; v_call: TRBV2; d_call: .; cdr3_nt: TGTGCCAGCAGGCCCGGGGGCCCAGATACGCAGTATTTT; cdr3_aa: CASRPGGPDTQYF
clone_size: .; j_call: TRBJ2-1; v_call: TRBV7-6; d_call: TRBD1; cdr3_nt: TGTGCCAGCAGCTTACTCTCAGGGGGCTATGAGCAGTTCTTC; cdr3_aa: CASSLLSGGYEQFF
clone_size: .; j_call: TRBJ2-3; v_call: TRBV12-3/TRBV12-4; d_call: TRBD2; cdr3_nt: TGTGCCAGCAGTTCTGAGCGGGGGGCTGGGGTGGGTACGCAGTATTTT; cdr3_aa: CASSSERGAGVGTQYF
clone_size: .; j_call: TRBJ2-3; v_call: TRBV5-1; d_call: TRBD2; cdr3_nt: TGCGCCAGCAGCTGGAGCACTAGCGGGACCAGCACAGATACGCAGTATTTT; cdr3_aa: CASSWSTSGTSTDTQYF
clone_size: few; j_call: TRBJ1-3; v_call: TRBV30; d_call: .; cdr3_nt: TGTGCCTGGAGTGTACAAAGCTCTGGAAACACCATATATTTT; cdr3_aa: CAWSVQSSGNTIYF
clone_size: .; j_call: TRBJ1-3; v_call: TRBV12-3/TRBV12-4; d_call: .; cdr3_nt: TGTGCCAGCAGTTTAGCCTCTGGAAACACCATATATTTT; cdr3_aa: CASSLASGNTIYF
clone_size: .; j_call: TRBJ1-2; v_call: TRBV5-4; d_call: TRBD1; cdr3_nt: TGTGCCAGCAGCAGCGGGACAGGGGGCGACTATGGCTACACCTTC; cdr3_aa: CASSSGTGGDYGYTF
clone_size: few; j_call: TRBJ2-5; v_call: TRBV7-9; d_call: TRBD2; cdr3_nt: TGTGCCAGCAGCTTAGATCTAGCGGGAGGGTACCAAGAGACCCAGTACTTC; cdr3_aa: CASSLDLAGGYQETQYF
clone_size: .; j_call: TRBJ1-5; v_call: TRBV7-9; d_call: TRBD1; cdr3_nt: TGTGCCAGCAGCGGCGGACAGGTTAGCAATCAGCCCCAGCATTTT; cdr3_aa: CASSGGQVSNQPQHF
clone_size: .; j_call: TRBJ2-3; v_call: TRBV10-3; d_call: .; cdr3_nt: TGTGCCATCAGAGCTACACCAGATACGCAGTATTTT; cdr3_aa: CAIRATPDTQYF
clone_size: .; j_call: TRBJ1-1; v_call: TRBV18; d_call: TRBD1; cdr3_nt: TGTGCCAGCTCACCACCGGGACAGGGGAACACTGAAGCTTTCTTT; cdr3_aa: CASSPPGQGNTEAFF
clone_size: .; j_call: TRBJ1-2; v_call: TRBV12-3/TRBV12-4; d_call: .; cdr3_nt: TGTGCCAGCAGTGAAGCCTACAGGGTTGGCGGCTACACCTTC; cdr3_aa: CASSEAYRVGGYTF
clone_size: few; j_call: TRBJ1-4; v_call: TRBV12-3/TRBV12-4; d_call: TRBD1; cdr3_nt: TGTGCCAGCACCCTAAGGGGGCTCAGCGAAAAACTGTTTTTT; cdr3_aa: CASTLRGLSEKLFF
clone_size: .; j_call: TRBJ2-7; v_call: TRBV10-3; d_call: TRBD2; cdr3_nt: TGTGCCATCAGTGAGTTGGCTAGCGGGGGCTCCTACGAGCAGTACTTC; cdr3_aa: CAISELASGGSYEQYF
clone_size: many; j_call: TRBJ2-2; v_call: TRBV19; d_call: TRBD2; cdr3_nt: TGTGCCAGTACGGGAAGCGGGAGACTCGGGGAGCTGTTTTTT; cdr3_aa: CASTGSGRLGELFF
clone_size: many; j_call: TRBJ2-3; v_call: TRBV6-5; d_call: TRBD2; cdr3_nt: TGTGCCAGCAGTTACGGGACTAGCGACACAGATACGCAGTATTTT; cdr3_aa: CASSYGTSDTDTQYF
clone_size: .; j_call: TRBJ2-7; v_call: TRBV6-5; d_call: TRBD2; cdr3_nt: TGTGCCAGCAGTTATAAGGGGTGCCTAGCGGGTAGCGAGCAGTACTTC; cdr3_aa: CASSYKGCLAGSEQYF
clone_size: few; j_call: TRBJ2-5; v_call: TRBV6-6; d_call: TRBD2; cdr3_nt: TGTGCCAGCAGTATATTTGAAAGCGGGAGGGAGACCCAGTACTTC; cdr3_aa: CASSIFESGRETQYF
clone_size: .; j_call: TRBJ1-4; v_call: TRBV19; d_call: TRBD1; cdr3_nt: TGTGCCAGTAGTATTTCCTTATACGGGACAGAGAATGAAAAACTGTTTTTT; cdr3_aa: CASSISLYGTENEKLFF
clone_size: .; j_call: TRBJ2-7; v_call: TRBV11-1; d_call: TRBD2; cdr3_nt: TGTACCAGCAGTCCGGGAGGGAGCTCCTACGAGCAGTACTTC; cdr3_aa: CTSSPGGSSYEQYF
clone_size: .; j_call: TRBJ2-1; v_call: TRBV7-9; d_call: TRBD2; cdr3_nt: TGTGCCAGCAGCTTGGGGTGGACTAGCGGGAGTTTTGCTGATGAGCAGTTCTTC; cdr3_aa: CASSLGWTSGSFADEQFF
clone_size: medium-sized; j_call: TRBJ2-6; v_call: TRBV19; d_call: .; cdr3_nt: TGTGCCAGTAGTATAGGGGGGTTTACATCTGGGGCCAACGTCCTGACTTTC; cdr3_aa: CASSIGGFTSGANVLTF
clone_size: many; j_call: TRBJ2-6; v_call: TRBV10-3; d_call: .; cdr3_nt: TGTGCCATCAGTGACAGCCTGAACTCTGGGGCCAACGTCCTGACTTTC; cdr3_aa: CAISDSLNSGANVLTF
clone_size: .; j_call: TRBJ2-2; v_call: TRBV27; d_call: TRBD2; cdr3_nt: TGTGCCAGCAGTTTATTTGGCCTAGCGGGAGGGGTCGGGGAGCTGTTTTTT; cdr3_aa: CASSLFGLAGGVGELFF
clone_size: few; j_call: TRBJ2-5; v_call: TRBV10-3; d_call: TRBD1; cdr3_nt: TGTGCCATCAGTGAGGGGCAACAGGGGGGGACCCAGTACTTC; cdr3_aa: CAISEGQQGGTQYF
clone_size: few; j_call: TRBJ2-7; v_call: TRBV6-2/TRBV6-3; d_call: .; cdr3_nt: TGTGCCAGCAGTTTTTCTAGCTACGAGCAGTACTTC; cdr3_aa: CASSFSSYEQYF
clone_size: medium-sized; j_call: TRBJ2-3; v_call: TRBV19; d_call: .; cdr3_nt: TGTGCCAGTAGTATAACCCTAGGAACAGATACGCAGTATTTT; cdr3_aa: CASSITLGTDTQYF
clone_size: many; j_call: TRBJ1-1; v_call: TRBV15; d_call: .; cdr3_nt: TGTGCCACCAGCAGAGATCAGGCAGGGAACACTGAAGCTTTCTTT; cdr3_aa: CATSRDQAGNTEAFF
clone_size: few; j_call: TRBJ2-7; v_call: TRBV7-9; d_call: .; cdr3_nt: TGTGCCAGCAGCTCTGCAACAGGGTGGGAGCAGTACTTC; cdr3_aa: CASSSATGWEQYF
clone_size: .; j_call: TRBJ2-7; v_call: TRBV2; d_call: TRBD1; cdr3_nt: TGTGCCAGCAAAAAGGACAGGGGTTACGAGCAGTACTTC; cdr3_aa: CASKKDRGYEQYF
clone_size: .; j_call: TRBJ2-7; v_call: TRBV5-5; d_call: TRBD1; cdr3_nt: TGTGCCAGCAGCCTGGACAGGCTGTACGACGAGCAGTACTTC; cdr3_aa: CASSLDRLYDEQYF